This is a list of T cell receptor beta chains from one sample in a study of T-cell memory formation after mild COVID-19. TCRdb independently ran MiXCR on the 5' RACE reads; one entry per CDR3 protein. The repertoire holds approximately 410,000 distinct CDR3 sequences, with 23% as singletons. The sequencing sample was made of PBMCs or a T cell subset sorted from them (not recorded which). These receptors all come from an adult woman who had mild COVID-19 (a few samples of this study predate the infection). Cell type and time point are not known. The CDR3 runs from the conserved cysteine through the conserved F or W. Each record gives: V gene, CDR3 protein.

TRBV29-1,CSGGSGGWDEQFF
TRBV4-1,CASSQLGQGATGELFF
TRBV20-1,CSAMRGRRMNTEAFF
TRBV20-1,CSARGSGQGTNEQFF
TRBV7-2,CASSFARDLEQYF
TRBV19,CASTRRLVSDEQFF
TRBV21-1,CASSPKRSGLTYQETQYF
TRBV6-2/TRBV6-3,CASEGQVGTDTQYF
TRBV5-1,CASSFGLAGADFSYNEQFF
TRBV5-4,CASSLSAAWDNEQFF
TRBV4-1,CASSQDRGRVSPLHF
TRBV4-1,CASSQDAEGDEQFF
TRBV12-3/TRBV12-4,CASSLTENQPQHF
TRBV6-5,CASKPARRSTGELFF